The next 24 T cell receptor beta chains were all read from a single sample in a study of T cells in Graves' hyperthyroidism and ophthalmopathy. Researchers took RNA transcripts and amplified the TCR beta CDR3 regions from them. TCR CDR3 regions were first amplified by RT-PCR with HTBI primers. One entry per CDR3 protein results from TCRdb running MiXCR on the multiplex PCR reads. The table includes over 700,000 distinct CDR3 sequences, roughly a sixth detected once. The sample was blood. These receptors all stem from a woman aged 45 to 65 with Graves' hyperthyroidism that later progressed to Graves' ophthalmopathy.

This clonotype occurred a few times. CDR3 sequence (DNA): TGTGCCAGTAGTCTCAGGACTAGCCGACAAGAGACCCAGTACTTC. Translated, it gives CASSLRTSRQETQYF. This chain joins TRBV19 and TRBJ2-5, with 8 bases matching TRBD2. J gave up 2 bases and V 5 bases, and 7 bases lay outside the gene matches. CDR1 LNHDA and CDR2 SQIVND come from the germline V gene (reference sequence). The CDR3 length is 15 residues.

This CDR3 reads CASSRGQGVEQYF. CDR3 in DNA: TGTGCCAGCAGCCGTGGACAGGGGGTCGAGCAGTACTTC. The chain links TRBV7-9 to TRBJ2-7; 10 bases match TRBD1. This CDR3 region has 13 residues. Trimming took 5 bases from V and 6 from J; bases not matched to a gene: 4. The germline gives CDR1 SEHNR, CDR2 FQNEAQ (reference sequence).

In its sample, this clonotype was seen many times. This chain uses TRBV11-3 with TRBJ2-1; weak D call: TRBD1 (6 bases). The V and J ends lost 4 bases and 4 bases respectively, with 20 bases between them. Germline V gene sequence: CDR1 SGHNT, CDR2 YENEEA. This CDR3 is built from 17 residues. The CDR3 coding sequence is TGTGCCAGCAGCTCGAGAGATCCGGGACAACTGTACAATGAGCAGTTCTTC. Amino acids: CASSSRDPGQLYNEQFF.

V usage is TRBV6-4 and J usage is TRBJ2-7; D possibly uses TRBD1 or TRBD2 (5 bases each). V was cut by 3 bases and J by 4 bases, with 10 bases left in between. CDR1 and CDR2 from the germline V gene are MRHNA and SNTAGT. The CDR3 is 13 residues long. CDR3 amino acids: CASSEGTLYEQYF. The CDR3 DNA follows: TGTGCCAGCAGTGAGGGGACCCTTTACGAGCAGTACTTC.

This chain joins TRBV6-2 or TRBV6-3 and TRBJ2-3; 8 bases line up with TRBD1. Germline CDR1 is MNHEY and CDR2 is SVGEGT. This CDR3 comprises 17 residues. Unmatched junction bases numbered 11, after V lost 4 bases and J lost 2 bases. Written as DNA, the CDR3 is TGTGCCAGCAGTTCCTACGGACAGGGACGTGCCACAGATACGCAGTATTTT. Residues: CASSSYGQGRATDTQYF.

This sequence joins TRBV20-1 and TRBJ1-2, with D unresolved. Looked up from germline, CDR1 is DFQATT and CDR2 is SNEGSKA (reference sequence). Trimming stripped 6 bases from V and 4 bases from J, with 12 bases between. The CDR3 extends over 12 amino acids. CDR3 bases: TGCAGTGCCAAGGGCGGAATCTATGGCTACACCTTC. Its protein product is CSAKGGIYGYTF.

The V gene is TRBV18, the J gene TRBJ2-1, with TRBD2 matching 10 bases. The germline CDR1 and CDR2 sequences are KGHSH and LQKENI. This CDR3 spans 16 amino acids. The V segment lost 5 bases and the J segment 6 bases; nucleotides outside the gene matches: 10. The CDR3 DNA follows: TGTGCCAGCTCAGGAGCCCAGCGGGGGGGCACCAATGAGCAGTTCTTC. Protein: CASSGAQRGGTNEQFF.

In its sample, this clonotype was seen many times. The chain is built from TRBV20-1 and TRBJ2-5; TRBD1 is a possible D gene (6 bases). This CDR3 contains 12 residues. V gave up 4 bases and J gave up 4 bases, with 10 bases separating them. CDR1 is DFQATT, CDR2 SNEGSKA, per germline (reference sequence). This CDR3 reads CSATGVGETQYF. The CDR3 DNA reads TGCAGTGCTACAGGGGTGGGAGAGACCCAGTACTTC.

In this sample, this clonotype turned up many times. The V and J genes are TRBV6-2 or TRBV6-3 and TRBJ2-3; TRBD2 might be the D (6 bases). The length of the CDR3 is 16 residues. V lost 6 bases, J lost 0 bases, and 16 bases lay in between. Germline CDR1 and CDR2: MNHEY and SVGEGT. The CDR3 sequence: CASSLGSGTSTDTQYF. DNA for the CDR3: TGTGCCAGCAGCCTGGGATCCGGGACTAGCACAGATACGCAGTATTTT.

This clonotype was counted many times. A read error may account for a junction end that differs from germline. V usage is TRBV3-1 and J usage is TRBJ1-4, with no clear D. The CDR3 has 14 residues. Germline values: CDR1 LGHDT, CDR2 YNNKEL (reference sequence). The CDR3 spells CASSQVRSDENLFF. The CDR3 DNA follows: TGTGCCAGCAGCCAAGTCCGGTCAGATGAAAACCTGTTTTTT.

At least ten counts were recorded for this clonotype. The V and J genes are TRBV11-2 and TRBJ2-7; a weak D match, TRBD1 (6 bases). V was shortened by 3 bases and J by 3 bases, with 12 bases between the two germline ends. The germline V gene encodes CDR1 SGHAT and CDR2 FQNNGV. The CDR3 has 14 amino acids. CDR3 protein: CASSFTGGYYEQYF. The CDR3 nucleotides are TGTGCCAGCAGCTTTACTGGGGGCTACTACGAGCAGTACTTC.

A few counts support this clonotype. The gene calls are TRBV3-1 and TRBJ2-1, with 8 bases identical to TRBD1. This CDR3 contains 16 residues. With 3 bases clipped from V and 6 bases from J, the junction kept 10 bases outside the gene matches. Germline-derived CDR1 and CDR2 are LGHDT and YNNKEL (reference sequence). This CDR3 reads CASSHVGQAIRNEQFF. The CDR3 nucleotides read TGTGCCAGCAGCCATGTGGGACAGGCCATACGCAATGAGCAGTTCTTC.

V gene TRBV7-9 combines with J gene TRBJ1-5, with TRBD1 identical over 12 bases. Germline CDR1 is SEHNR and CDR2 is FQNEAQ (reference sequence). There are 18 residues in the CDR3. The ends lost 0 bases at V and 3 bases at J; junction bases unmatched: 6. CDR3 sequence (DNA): TGTGCCAGCAGCTTAGCTTGGGACAGGGGGCCGAACAATCAGCCCCAGCATTTT. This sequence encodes CASSLAWDRGPNNQPQHF. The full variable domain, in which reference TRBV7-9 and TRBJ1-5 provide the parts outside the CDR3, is DTGVSQNPRHKITKRGQNVTFRCDPISEHNRLYWYRQTLGQGPEFLTYFQNEAQLEKSRLLSDRFSAERPKGSFSTLEIQRTEQGDSAMYLCASSLAWDRGPNNQPQHFGDGTRLSIL.

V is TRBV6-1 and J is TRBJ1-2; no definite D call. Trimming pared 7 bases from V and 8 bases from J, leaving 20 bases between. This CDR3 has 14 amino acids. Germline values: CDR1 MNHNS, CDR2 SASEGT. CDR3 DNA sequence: TGTGCCAGCACCAAACCGGCAGGCCTGGAAGGCTACACCTTC. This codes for CASTKPAGLEGYTF.

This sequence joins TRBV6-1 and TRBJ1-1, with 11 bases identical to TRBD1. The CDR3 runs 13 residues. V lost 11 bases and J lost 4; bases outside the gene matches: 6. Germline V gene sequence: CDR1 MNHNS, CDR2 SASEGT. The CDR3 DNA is TGTGCCTCACGGACAGGGGGCTTCACTGAAGCTTTCTTT. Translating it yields CASRTGGFTEAFF.

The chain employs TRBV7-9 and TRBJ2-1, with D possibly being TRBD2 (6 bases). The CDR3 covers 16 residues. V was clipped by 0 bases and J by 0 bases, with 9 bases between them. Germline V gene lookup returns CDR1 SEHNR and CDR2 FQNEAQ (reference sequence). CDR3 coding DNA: TGTGCCAGCAGCTTAGCGAGCGGGCTCTCCTACAATGAGCAGTTCTTC. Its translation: CASSLASGLSYNEQFF.

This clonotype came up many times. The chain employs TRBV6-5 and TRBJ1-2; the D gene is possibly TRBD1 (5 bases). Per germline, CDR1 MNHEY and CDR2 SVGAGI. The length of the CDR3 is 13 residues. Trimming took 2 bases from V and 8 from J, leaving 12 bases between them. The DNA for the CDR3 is TGTGCCAGCAGTTACGGGCAGGGATTCGGCTACACCTTC. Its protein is CASSYGQGFGYTF.

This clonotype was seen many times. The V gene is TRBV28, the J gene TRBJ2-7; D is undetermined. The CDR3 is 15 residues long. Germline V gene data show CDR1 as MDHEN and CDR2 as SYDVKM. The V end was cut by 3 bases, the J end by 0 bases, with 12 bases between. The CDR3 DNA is TGTGCCAGCAGTTTGAGGCAGCCACCCTCCTACGAGCAGTACTTC. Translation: CASSLRQPPSYEQYF.

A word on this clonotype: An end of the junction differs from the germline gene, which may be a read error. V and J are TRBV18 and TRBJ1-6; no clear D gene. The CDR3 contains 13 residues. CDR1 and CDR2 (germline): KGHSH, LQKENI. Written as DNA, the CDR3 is TGTGCCAGCTCACCACGGGCAGGTTCACCCCTCCGCTTT. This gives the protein CASSPRAGSPLRF.

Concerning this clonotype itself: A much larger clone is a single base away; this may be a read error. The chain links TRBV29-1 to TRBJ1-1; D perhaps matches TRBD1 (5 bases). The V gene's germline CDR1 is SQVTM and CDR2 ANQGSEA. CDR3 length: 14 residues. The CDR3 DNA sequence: TGCAGCGTCAGTACCCCGGGGGAGAACACTGAAACTTTCTTT. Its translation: CSVSTPGENTETFF.

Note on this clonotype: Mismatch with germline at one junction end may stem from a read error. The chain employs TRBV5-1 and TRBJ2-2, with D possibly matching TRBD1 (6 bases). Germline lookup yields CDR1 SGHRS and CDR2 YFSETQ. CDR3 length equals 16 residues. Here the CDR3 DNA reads TGCGCCAGCAGCTACCCGGGACAAACGAACACCGGGGAGTTGTTTTTT. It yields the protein CASSYPGQTNTGELFF.

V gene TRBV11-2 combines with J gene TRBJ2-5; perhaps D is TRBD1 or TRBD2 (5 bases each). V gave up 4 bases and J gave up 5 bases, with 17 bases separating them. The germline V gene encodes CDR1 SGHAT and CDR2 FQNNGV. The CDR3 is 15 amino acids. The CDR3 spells CASSSLEGLGETQYF. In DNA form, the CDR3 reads TGTGCCAGCAGCTCCCTCGAGGGGCTGGGTGAGACCCAGTACTTC. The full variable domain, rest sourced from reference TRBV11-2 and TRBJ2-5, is EAGVAQSPRYKIIEKRQSVAFWCNPISGHATLYWYQQILGQGPKLLIQFQNNGVVDDSQLPKDRFSAERLKGVDSTLKIQPAKLEDSAVYLCASSSLEGLGETQYFGPGTRLLVL.

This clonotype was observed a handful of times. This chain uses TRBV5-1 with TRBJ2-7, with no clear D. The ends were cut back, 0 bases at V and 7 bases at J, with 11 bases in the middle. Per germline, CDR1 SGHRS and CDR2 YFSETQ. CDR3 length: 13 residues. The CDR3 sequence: CASSLALVSEQYF. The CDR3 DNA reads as TGCGCCAGCAGCTTGGCCTTAGTGAGTGAGCAGTACTTC. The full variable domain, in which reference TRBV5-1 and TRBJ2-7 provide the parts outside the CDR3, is KAGVTQTPRYLIKTRGQQVTLSCSPISGHRSVSWYQQTPGQGLQFLFEYFSETQRNKGNFPGRFSGRQFSNSRSEMNVSTLELGDSALYLCASSLALVSEQYFGPGTRLTVT.

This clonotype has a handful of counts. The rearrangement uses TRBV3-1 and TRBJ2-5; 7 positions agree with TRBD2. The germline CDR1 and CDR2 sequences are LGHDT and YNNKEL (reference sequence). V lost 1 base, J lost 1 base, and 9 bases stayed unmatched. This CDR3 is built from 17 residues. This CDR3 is CASSQVVGRGFQETQYF. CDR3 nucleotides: TGTGCCAGCAGCCAAGTCGTCGGGCGGGGGTTCCAAGAGACCCAGTACTTC.